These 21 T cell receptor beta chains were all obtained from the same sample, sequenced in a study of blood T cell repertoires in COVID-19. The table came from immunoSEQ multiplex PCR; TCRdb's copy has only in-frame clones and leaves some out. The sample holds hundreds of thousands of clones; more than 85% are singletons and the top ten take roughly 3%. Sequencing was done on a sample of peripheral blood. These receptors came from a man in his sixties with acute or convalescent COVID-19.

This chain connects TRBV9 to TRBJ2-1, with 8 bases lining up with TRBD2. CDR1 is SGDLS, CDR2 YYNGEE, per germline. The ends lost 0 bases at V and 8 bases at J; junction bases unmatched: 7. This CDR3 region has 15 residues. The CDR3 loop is CASSVGTSPGDEQFF. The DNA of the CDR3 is TGTGCCAGCAGCGTAGGGACTAGCCCCGGGGATGAGCAGTTCTTC.

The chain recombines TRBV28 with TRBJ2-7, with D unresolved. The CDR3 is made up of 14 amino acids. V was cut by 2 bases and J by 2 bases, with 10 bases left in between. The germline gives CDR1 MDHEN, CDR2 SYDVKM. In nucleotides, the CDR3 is TGTGCCAGCAGTTTACGTCGGGTCACCTACGAGCAGTACTTC. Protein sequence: CASSLRRVTYEQYF.

In DNA form, the CDR3 reads TGTGCCAGCAGTTTTAAGACAGGGGCTAGCACAGATACGCAGTATTTT. Translation gives CASSFKTGASTDTQYF. The chain uses TRBV6-5 and TRBJ2-3; 8 bases fit TRBD1. Germline V CDR1 and CDR2: MNHEY, SVGAGI. The CDR3 consists of 16 residues. Germline trimming cut 4 bases from V and 0 bases from J; bases unmatched to any gene: 6.

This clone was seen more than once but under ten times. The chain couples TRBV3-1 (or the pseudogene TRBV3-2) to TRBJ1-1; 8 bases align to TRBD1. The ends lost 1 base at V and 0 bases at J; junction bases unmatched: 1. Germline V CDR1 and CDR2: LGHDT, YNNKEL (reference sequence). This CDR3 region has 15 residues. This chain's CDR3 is CASSQGTGMNTEAFF. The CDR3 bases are TGTGCCAGCAGCCAAGGGACAGGGATGAACACTGAAGCTTTCTTT.

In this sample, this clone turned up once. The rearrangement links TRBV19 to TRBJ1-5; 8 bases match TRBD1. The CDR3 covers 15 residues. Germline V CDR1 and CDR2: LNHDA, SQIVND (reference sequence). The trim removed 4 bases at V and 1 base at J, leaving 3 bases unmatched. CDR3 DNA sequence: TGTGCCAGTAGTACAAGGACAGGGAGCAATCAGCCCCAGCATTTT. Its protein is CASSTRTGSNQPQHF.

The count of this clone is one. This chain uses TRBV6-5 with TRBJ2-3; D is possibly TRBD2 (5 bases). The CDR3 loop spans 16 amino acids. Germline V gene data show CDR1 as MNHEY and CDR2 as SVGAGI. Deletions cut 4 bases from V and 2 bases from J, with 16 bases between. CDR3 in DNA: TGTGCCAGCAGTTCCCTCGCTAGCCGATTCACAGATACGCAGTATTTT. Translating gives CASSSLASRFTDTQYF.

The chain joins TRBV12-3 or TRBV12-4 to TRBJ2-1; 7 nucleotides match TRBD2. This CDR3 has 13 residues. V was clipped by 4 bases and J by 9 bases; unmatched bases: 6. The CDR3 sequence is CASSSLAPPEQFF. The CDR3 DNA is TGTGCCAGCAGTTCACTAGCGCCCCCTGAGCAGTTCTTC.

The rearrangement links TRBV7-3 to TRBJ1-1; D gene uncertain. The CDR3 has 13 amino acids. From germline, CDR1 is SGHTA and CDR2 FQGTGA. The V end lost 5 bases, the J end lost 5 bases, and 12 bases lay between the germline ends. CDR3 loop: CASSPGGRTEAFF. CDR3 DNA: TGTGCCAGCAGCCCCGGCGGTAGGACTGAAGCTTTCTTT.

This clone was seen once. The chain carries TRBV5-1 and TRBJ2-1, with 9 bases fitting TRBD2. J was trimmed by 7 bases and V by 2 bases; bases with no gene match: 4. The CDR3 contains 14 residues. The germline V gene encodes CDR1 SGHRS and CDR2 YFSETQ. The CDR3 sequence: CASSFAGGHNEQFF. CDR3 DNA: TGCGCCAGCAGCTTCGCGGGGGGGCATAATGAGCAGTTCTTC.

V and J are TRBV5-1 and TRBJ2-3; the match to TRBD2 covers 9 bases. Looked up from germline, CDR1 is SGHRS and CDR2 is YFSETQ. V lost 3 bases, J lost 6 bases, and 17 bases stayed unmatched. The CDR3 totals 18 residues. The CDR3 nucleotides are TGCGCCAGCAGCTCCACCCCCGGTCAGCGGGGGGCTACTGATACGCAGTATTTT. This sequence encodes CASSSTPGQRGATDTQYF.

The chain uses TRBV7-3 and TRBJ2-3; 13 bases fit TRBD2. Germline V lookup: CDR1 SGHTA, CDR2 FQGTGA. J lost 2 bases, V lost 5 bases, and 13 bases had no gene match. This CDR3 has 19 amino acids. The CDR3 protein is CASSPTLGLAGPNTDTQYF. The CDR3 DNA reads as TGTGCCAGCAGCCCAACACTGGGACTAGCGGGGCCTAACACAGATACGCAGTATTTT.

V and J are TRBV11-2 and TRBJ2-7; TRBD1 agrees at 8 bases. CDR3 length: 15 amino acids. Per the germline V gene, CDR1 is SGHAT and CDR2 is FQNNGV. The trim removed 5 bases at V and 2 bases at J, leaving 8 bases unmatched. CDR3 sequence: CASSRLRDRTYEQYF. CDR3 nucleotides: TGTGCCAGCAGCCGCCTCCGGGACAGGACCTACGAGCAGTACTTC.

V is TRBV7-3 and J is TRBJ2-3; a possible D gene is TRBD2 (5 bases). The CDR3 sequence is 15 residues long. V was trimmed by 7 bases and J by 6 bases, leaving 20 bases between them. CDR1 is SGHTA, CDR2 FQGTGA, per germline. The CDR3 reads CASTPAAKPGDTQYF. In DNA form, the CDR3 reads TGTGCCAGCACTCCAGCGGCCAAGCCTGGGGATACGCAGTATTTT.

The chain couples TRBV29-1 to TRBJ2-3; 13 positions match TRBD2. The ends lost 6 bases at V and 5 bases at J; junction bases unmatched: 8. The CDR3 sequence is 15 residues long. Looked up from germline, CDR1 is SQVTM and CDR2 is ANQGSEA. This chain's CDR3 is CSVRGTSGVGDTQYF. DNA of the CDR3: TGCAGCGTGCGAGGGACTAGCGGGGTAGGAGATACGCAGTATTTT.

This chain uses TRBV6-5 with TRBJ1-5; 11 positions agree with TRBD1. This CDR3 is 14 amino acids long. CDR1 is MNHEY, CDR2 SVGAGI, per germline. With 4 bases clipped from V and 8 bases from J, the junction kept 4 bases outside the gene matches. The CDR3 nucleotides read TGTGCCAGCAGTTGGGACAGGGGGACGGAGCCCCAGCATTTT. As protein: CASSWDRGTEPQHF.

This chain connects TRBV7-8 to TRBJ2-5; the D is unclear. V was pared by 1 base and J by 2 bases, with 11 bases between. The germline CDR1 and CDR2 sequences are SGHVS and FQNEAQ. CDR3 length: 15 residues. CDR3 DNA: TGTGCCAGCAGCTTAGAACCCAGAATGCAAGAGACCCAGTACTTC. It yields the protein CASSLEPRMQETQYF. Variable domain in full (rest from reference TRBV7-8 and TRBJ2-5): GAGVSQSPRYKVAKRGQDVALRCDPISGHVSLFWYQQALGQGPEFLTYFQNEAQLDKSGLPSDRFFAERPEGSVSTLKIQRTQQEDSAVYLCASSLEPRMQETQYFGPGTRLLVL.

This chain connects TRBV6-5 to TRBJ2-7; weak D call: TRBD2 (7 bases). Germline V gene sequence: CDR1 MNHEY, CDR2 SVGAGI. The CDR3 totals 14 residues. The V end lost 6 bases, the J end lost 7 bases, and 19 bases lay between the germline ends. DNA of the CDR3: TGTGCCAGCAGCCCCCGGGGAGGGGGGGAAGAGCAGTACTTC. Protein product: CASSPRGGGEEQYF.

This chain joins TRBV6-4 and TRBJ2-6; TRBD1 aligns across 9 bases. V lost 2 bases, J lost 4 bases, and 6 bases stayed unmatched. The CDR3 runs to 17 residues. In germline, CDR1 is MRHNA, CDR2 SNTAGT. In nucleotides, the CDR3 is TGTGCCAGCAGTGACGGGGGACAGGGTTCCGGGGCCAACGTCCTGACTTTC. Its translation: CASSDGGQGSGANVLTF.

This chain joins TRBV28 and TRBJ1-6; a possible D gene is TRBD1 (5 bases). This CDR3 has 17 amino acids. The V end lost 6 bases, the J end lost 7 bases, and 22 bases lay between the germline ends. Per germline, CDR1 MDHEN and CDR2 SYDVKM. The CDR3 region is CASSPAGHNGGNSPLHF. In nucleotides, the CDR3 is TGTGCCAGCAGCCCTGCAGGACATAACGGAGGGAATTCACCCCTCCACTTT.

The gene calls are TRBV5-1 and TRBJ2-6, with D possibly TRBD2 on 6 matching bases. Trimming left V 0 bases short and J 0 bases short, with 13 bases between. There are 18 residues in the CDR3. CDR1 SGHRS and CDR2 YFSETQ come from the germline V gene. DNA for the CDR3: TGCGCCAGCAGCTTGGGGAGGGGCTTCGGCTCTGGGGCCAACGTCCTGACTTTC. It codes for CASSLGRGFGSGANVLTF.

The CDR3 DNA reads TGTGCCAGTAGTATACCCCAACTAGGACCGTCACCAACGCAGACCCAGTACTTC. It specifies CASSIPQLGPSPTQTQYF. This sequence joins TRBV19 and TRBJ2-5, with a tentative D call TRBD2 (5 bases). The germline V gene has CDR1 LNHDA and CDR2 SQIVND (reference sequence). There are 18 residues in the CDR3. The germline V and J ends were trimmed by 2 bases and 6 bases, with 25 bases remaining between them. Full variable domain (outside the CDR3, taken from reference TRBV19 and TRBJ2-5): DGGITQSPKYLFRKEGQNVTLSCEQNLNHDAMYWYRQDPGQGLRLIYYSQIVNDFQKGDIAEGYSVSREKKESFPLTVTSAQKNPTAFYLCASSIPQLGPSPTQTQYFGPGTRLLVL.